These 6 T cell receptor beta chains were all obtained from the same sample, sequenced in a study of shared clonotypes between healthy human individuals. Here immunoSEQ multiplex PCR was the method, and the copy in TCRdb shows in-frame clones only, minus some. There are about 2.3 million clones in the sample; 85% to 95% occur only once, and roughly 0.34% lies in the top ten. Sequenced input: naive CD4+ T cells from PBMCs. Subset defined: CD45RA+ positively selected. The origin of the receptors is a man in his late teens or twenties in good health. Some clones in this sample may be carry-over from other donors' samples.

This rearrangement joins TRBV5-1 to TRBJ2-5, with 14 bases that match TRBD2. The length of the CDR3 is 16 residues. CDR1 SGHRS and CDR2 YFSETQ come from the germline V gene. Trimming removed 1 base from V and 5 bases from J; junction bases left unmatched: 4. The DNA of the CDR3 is TGCGCCAGCAGCTTGTATGGACTAGCGGGAGGTGAGACCCAGTACTTC. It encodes CASSLYGLAGGETQYF.

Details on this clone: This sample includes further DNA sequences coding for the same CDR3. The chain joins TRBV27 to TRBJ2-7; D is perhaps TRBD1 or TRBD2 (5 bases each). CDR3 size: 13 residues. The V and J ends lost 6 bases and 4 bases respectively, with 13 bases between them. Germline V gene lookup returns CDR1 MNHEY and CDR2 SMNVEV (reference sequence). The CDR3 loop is CASSRDRGYEQYF. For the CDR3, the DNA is TGTGCCAGCAGCCGGGACCGTGGGTACGAGCAGTACTTC.

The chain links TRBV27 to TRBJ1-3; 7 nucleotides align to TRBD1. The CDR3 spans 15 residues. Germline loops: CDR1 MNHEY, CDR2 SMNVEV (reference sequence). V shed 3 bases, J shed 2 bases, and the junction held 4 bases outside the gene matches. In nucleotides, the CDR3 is TGTGCCAGCAGTTTTGGAAGGGGGCCTGGAAACACCATATATTTT. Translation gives CASSFGRGPGNTIYF.

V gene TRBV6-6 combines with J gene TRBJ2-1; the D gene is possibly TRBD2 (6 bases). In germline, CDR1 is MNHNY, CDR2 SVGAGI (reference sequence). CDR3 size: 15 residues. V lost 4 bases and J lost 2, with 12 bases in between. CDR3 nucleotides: TGTGCCAGCAGTTCGGGCGGGATTCCCTACAATGAGCAGTTCTTC. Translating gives CASSSGGIPYNEQFF.

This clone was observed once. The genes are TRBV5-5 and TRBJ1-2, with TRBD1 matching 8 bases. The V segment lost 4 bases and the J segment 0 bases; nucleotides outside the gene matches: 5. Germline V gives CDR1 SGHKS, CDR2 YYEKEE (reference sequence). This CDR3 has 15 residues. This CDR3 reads CASSQGTGPNYGYTF. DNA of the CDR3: TGTGCCAGCAGCCAGGGGACAGGACCTAACTATGGCTACACCTTC.

This CDR3 reads CASSVDPQATSNYGYTF. The CDR3 region has the DNA TGTGCCAGCAGCGTAGATCCACAGGCCACCTCTAACTATGGCTACACCTTC. The rearrangement links TRBV9 to TRBJ1-2; D perhaps matches TRBD1 (5 bases). Germline V CDR1 and CDR2: SGDLS, YYNGEE. V lost 0 bases to trimming and J lost 0 bases, with 15 bases between them. The CDR3 consists of 17 residues.